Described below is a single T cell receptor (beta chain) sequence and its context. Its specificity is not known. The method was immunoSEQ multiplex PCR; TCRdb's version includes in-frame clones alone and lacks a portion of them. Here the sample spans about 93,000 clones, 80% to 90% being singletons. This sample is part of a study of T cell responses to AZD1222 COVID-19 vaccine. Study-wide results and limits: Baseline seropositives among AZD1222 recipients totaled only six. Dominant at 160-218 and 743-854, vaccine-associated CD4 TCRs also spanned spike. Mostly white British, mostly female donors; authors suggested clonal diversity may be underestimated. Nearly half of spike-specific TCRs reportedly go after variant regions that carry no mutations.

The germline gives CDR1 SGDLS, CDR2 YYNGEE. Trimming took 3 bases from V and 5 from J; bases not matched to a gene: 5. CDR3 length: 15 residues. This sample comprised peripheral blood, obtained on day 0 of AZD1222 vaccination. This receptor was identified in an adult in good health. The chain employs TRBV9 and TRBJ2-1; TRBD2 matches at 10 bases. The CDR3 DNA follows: TGTGCCAGCAGCGCCGGACTAGCGGCTGACAATGAGCAGTTCTTC. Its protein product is CASSAGLAADNEQFF.